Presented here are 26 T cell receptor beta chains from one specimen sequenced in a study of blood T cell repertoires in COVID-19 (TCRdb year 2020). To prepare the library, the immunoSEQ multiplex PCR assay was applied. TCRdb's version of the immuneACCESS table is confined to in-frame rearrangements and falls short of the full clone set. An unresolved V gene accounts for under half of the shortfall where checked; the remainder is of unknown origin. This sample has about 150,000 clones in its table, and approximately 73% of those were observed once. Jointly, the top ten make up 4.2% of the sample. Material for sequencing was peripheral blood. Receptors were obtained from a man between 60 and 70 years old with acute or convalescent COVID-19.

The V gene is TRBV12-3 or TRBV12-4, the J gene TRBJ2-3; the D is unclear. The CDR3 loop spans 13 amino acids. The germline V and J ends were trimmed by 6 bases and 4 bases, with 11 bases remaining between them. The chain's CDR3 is CASSTYGSDTQYF. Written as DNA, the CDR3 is TGTGCCAGCAGCACGTATGGCTCAGATACGCAGTATTTT.

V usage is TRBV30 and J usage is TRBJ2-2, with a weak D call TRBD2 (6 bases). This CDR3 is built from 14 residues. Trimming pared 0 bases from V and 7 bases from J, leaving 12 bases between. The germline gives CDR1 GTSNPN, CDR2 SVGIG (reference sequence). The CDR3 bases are TGTGCCTGGAGTGTATATGGGGGAGGCGGGGAGCTGTTTTTT. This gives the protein CAWSVYGGGGELFF.

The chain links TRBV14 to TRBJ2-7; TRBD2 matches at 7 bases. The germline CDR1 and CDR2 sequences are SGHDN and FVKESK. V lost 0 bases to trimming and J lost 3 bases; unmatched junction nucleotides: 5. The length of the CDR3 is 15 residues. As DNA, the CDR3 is TGTGCCAGCAGCCAAGACCCGGGACTAATCTACGAGCAGTACTTC. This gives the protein CASSQDPGLIYEQYF.

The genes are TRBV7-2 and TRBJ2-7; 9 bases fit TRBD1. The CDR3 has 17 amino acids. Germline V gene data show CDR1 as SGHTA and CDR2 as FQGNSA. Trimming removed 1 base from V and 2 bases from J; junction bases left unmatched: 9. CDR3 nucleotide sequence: TGTGCCAGCAGCTTAGAGGTGGTCGGGACAGGGCCCTACGAGCAGTACTTC. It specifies CASSLEVVGTGPYEQYF. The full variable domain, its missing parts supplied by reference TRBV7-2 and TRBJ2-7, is GAGVSQSPSNKVTEKGKDVELRCDPISGHTALYWYRQSLGQGLEFLIYFQGNSAPDKSGLPSDRFSAERTGGSVSTLTIQRTQQEDSAVYLCASSLEVVGTGPYEQYFGPGTRLTVT.

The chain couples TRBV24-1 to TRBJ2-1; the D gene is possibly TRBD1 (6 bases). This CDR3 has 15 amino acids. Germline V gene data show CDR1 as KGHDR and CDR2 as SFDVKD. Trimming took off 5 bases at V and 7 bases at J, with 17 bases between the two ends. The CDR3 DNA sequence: TGTGCCACCAGTGCCGCCGCTCAGGGGCAAAATGAGCAGTTCTTC. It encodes CATSAAAQGQNEQFF.

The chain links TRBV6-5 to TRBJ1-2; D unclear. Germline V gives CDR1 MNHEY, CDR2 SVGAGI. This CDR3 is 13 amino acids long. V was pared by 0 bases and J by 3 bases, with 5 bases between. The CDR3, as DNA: TGTGCCAGCAGTTACTCACTGGACTATGGCTACACCTTC. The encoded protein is CASSYSLDYGYTF.

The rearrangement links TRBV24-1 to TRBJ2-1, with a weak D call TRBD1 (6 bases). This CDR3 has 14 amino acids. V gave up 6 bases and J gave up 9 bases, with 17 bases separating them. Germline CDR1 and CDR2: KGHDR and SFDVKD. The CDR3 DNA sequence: TGTGCCACCAGTAGGGCAGGGGTAGTGTCTGAGCAGTTCTTC. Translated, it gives CATSRAGVVSEQFF.

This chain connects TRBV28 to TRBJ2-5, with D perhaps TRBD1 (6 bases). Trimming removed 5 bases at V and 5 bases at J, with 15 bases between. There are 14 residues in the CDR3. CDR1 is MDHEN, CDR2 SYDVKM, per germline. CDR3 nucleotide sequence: TGTGCCAGCAGTCTAAACAGGGCTCGGGAGACCCAGTACTTC. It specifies CASSLNRARETQYF.

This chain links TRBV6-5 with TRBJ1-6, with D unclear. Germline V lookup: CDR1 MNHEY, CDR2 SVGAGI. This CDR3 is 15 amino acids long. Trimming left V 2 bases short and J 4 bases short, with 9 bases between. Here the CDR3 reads CASSYLAGYNSPLHF. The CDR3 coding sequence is TGTGCCAGCAGTTACCTGGCGGGGTATAATTCACCCCTCCACTTT.

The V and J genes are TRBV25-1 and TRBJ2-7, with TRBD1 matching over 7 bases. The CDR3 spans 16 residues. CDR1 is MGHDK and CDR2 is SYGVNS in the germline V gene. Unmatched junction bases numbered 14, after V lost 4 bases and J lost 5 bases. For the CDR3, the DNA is TGTGCCAGCAGTGCCATCGACAGGGTTCCACCGGACGAGCAGTACTTC. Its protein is CASSAIDRVPPDEQYF.

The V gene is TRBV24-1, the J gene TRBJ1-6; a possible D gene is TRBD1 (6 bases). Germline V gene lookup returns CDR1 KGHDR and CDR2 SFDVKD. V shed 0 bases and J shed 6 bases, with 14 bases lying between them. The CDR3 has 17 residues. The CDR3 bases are TGTGCCACCAGTGATTTGAGGGGGTGGCCTTGTAATTCACCCCTCCACTTT. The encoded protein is CATSDLRGWPCNSPLHF.

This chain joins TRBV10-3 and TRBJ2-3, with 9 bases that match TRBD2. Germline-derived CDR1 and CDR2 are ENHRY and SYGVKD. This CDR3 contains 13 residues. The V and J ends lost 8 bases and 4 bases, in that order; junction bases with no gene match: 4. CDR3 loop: CAIGREGPDTQYF. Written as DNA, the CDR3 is TGTGCCATCGGGCGGGAGGGGCCAGATACGCAGTATTTT.

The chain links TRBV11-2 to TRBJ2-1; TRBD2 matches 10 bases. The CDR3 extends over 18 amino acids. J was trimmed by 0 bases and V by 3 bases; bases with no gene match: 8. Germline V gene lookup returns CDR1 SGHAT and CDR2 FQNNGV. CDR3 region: CASSFGASGSGSYNEQFF. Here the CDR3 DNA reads TGTGCCAGCAGCTTCGGTGCTAGCGGGAGCGGCTCCTACAATGAGCAGTTCTTC.

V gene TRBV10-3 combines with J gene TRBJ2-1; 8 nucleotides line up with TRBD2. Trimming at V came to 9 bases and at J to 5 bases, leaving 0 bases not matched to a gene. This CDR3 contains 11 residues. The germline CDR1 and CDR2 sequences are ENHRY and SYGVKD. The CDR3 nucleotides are TGTGCCATACTAGCGGACAATGAGCAGTTCTTC. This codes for CAILADNEQFF.

The DNA for the CDR3 is TGTGCCAGTGGTCGTCCACACAGGAGCAATCAGCCCCAGCATTTT. This codes for CASGRPHRSNQPQHF. The V gene is TRBV6-6, the J gene TRBJ1-5, with D possibly TRBD1 on 5 matching bases. This CDR3 has 15 amino acids. Trimming cost V 9 bases and J 1 base, with 16 bases left between them. Germline V lookup: CDR1 MNHNY, CDR2 SVGAGI (reference sequence).

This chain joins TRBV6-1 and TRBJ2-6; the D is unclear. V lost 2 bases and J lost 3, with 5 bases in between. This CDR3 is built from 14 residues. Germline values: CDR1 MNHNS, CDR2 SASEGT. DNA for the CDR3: TGTGCCAGCAGTGAATCCTTTGGGGCCAACGTCCTGACTTTC. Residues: CASSESFGANVLTF.

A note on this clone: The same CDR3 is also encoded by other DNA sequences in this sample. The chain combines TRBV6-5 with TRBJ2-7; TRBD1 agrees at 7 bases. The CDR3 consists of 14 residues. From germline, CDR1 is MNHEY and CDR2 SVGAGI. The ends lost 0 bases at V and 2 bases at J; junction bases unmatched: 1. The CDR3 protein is CASSYSTGTYEQYF. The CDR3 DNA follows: TGTGCCAGCAGTTACTCGACAGGGACCTACGAGCAGTACTTC.

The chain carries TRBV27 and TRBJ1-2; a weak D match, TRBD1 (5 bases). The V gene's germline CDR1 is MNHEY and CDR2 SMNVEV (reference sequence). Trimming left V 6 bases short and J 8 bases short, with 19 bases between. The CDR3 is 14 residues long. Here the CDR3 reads CASSPSSAGRGYTF. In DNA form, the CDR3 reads TGTGCCAGCAGCCCATCATCGGCAGGGCGCGGCTACACCTTC.

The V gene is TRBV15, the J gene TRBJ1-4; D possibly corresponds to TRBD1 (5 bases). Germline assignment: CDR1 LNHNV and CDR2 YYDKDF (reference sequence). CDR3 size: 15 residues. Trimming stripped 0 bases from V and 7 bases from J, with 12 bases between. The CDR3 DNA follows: TGTGCCACCAGCAGAGATGGCGCGGGGGGTGAAAAACTGTTTTTT. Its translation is CATSRDGAGGEKLFF. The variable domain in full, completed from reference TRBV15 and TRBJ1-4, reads DAMVIQNPRYQVTQFGKPVTLSCSQTLNHNVMYWYQQKSSQAPKLLFHYYDKDFNNEADTPDNFQSRRPNTSFCFLDIRSPGLGDTAMYLCATSRDGAGGEKLFFGSGTQLSVL.

CDR3 nucleotides: TGTGCCAGCAGCCCCGGGACTAGCGAGTCCTACAATGAGCAGTTCTTC. Translating gives CASSPGTSESYNEQFF. The chain links TRBV7-7 to TRBJ2-1; 10 bases fit TRBD2. The CDR3 consists of 16 residues. Per germline, CDR1 SSHAT and CDR2 FNYEAQ (reference sequence). V trimming: 5 bases; J trimming: 1 base; junction bases outside the gene matches: 5. Supplemented by reference TRBV7-7 and TRBJ2-1, the full variable domain reads GAGVSQSPRYKVTKRGQDVTLRCDPISSHATLYWYQQALGQGPEFLTYFNYEAQPDKSGLPSDRFSAERPEGSISTLTIQRTEQRDSAMYRCASSPGTSESYNEQFFGPGTRLTVL.

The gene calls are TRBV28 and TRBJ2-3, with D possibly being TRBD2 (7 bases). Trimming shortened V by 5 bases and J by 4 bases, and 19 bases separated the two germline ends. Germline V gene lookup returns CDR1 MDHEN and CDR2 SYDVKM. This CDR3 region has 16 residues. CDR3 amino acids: CASSPQGRVWADTQYF. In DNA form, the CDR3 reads TGTGCCAGCAGTCCCCAGGGGAGGGTTTGGGCAGATACGCAGTATTTT.

CDR3 region: CASSVAGGLTDTQYF. The DNA of the CDR3 is TGTGCCAGCAGCGTAGCGGGAGGACTCACAGATACGCAGTATTTT. The chain carries TRBV9 and TRBJ2-3; 7 bases fit TRBD2. CDR1 is SGDLS and CDR2 is YYNGEE in the germline V gene. There are 15 residues in the CDR3. The V segment lost 0 bases and the J segment 2 bases; nucleotides outside the gene matches: 3.

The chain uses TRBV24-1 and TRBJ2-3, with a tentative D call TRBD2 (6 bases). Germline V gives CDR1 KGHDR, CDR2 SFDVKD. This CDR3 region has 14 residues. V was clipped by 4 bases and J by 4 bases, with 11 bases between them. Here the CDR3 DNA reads TGTGCCACCAGTGACAGACTAGTACCAGATACGCAGTATTTT. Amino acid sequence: CATSDRLVPDTQYF.

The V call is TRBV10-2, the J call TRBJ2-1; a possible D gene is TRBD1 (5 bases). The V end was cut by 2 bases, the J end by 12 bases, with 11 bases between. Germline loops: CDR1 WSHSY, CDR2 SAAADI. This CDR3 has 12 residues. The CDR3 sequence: CASSEGVQAQFF. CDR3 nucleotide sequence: TGCGCCAGCAGTGAGGGTGTACAGGCGCAGTTCTTC.

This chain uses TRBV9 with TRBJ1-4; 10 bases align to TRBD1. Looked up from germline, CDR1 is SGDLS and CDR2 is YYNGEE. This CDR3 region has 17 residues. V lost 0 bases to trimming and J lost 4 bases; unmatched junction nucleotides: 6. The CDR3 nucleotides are TGTGCCAGCAGCGTAGAGACAGGGGGCCTGCTTAATGAAAAACTGTTTTTT. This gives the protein CASSVETGGLLNEKLFF.

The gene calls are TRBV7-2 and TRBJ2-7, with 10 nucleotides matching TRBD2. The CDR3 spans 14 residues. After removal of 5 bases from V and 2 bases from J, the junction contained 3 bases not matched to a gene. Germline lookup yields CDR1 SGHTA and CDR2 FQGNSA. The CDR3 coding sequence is TGTGCCAGCAGCAACCTAGCGGGGGCCTACGAGCAGTACTTC. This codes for CASSNLAGAYEQYF.